The 11 T cell receptor beta chains listed next were all sequenced from one sample in a study of shared clonotypes between healthy human individuals. Assay used: immunoSEQ multiplex PCR; TCRdb lists only in-frame clones, some missing. The table includes about 1.1 million clones, 77% detected once. The sequencing sample was made of memory CD4+ T cells from PBMCs. The subset was: CD45RA-negative fraction. All receptors come from a man aged 18 to 30 in good health. Some clones in this sample may be carry-over from other donors' samples.

The chain links TRBV14 to TRBJ1-2; D unclear. The V end was cut by 5 bases, the J end by 8 bases, with 18 bases between. The CDR3 has 14 amino acids. CDR1 and CDR2 from the germline V gene are SGHDN and FVKESK. Here the CDR3 reads CASSYLQDSGGYTF. DNA for the CDR3: TGTGCCAGCAGCTACCTACAAGATTCGGGAGGCTACACCTTC.

The chain couples TRBV9 to TRBJ2-7; perhaps D is TRBD1 or TRBD2 (5 bases each). In germline, CDR1 is SGDLS, CDR2 YYNGEE. CDR3 length equals 18 residues. Trimming shortened V by 0 bases and J by 2 bases, and 21 bases separated the two germline ends. The CDR3 region has the DNA TGTGCCAGCAGCGTAGTCTGGATCGAGGGGCATTTTCCCTACGAGCAGTACTTC. Translation: CASSVVWIEGHFPYEQYF.

This clone has a handful of counts. The CDR3 DNA sequence: TGTGCCACTAACAAAGGGGGAACCACTGAAGCTTTCTTT. Its translation: CATNKGGTTEAFF. The chain is built from TRBV19 and TRBJ1-1; D possibly corresponds to TRBD1 (6 bases). Germline V gene data show CDR1 as LNHDA and CDR2 as SQIVND (reference sequence). V lost 10 bases, J lost 4 bases, and 16 bases lay in between. The CDR3 has 13 amino acids.

Details on this clone: It is likely a read error: a sequence one base away is far more abundant. V usage is TRBV5-3 and J usage is TRBJ2-3, with a tentative D call TRBD2 (5 bases). TRBV5-3 is an ORF; its function is uncertain. This CDR3 spans 18 amino acids. Written as DNA, the CDR3 is TGTGCCAGAAGCTTGCGGGATCTTCGGGCCCGACGCACAAATACGCAGTATTTT. It codes for CARSLRDLRARRTNTQYF.

For this clone: In the same sample, other DNA sequences code for this CDR3. The V and J genes are TRBV28 and TRBJ1-2; D is unresolved. This CDR3 contains 16 residues. V lost 5 bases to trimming and J lost 0 bases, with 16 bases between them. Germline V gives CDR1 MDHEN, CDR2 SYDVKM. The CDR3 loop reads CASSIPGSGPNYGYTF. In DNA form, the CDR3 reads TGTGCCAGCAGTATCCCGGGGAGCGGACCTAACTATGGCTACACCTTC.

Points on this clone: A read error is possible here, since a much larger clone lies one base away. This chain uses TRBV4-3 with TRBJ2-7, with D possibly being TRBD1 (6 bases). There are 14 residues in the CDR3. V was pared by 3 bases and J by 5 bases, with 14 bases between. Looked up from germline, CDR1 is LGHNA and CDR2 is YSLEER. The CDR3 nucleotides are TGCGCCAGCAGCCACCCGGACAGAGACGACGAGCAGTACTTC. Its protein product is CASSHPDRDDEQYF.

V is TRBV9 and J is TRBJ2-2, with no clear D. Trimming left V 3 bases short and J 1 base short, with 7 bases between. CDR1 and CDR2 from the germline V gene are SGDLS and YYNGEE. This CDR3 has 14 residues. CDR3 coding DNA: TGTGCCAGCAGCGGCCAGGTGAACACCGGGGAGCTGTTTTTT. This encodes CASSGQVNTGELFF.

In the case of this clone: A much larger clone lies one base from this, so it may be a read error. The chain recombines TRBV6-1 with TRBJ2-7, with D hard to call. Germline V gives CDR1 MNHNS, CDR2 SASEGT. The CDR3 totals 11 residues. The germline V and J ends were trimmed by 4 bases and 2 bases, with 3 bases remaining between them. This chain's CDR3 is CASSVPYEQYF. In nucleotides, the CDR3 is TGTGCCAGCAGTGTCCCCTACGAGCAGTACTTC.

The chain carries TRBV28 and TRBJ1-1; D is ambiguous. The CDR3 totals 12 residues. The germline V gene encodes CDR1 MDHEN and CDR2 SYDVKM. V was trimmed by 6 bases and J by 10 bases, leaving 15 bases between them. CDR3 region: CASRDPPEGAFF. The CDR3 DNA is TGTGCCAGCAGGGACCCCCCGGAGGGAGCTTTCTTT.

The chain carries TRBV13 and TRBJ1-3; TRBD1 is a possible D gene (6 bases). This CDR3 region has 14 residues. Trimming took off 2 bases at V and 4 bases at J, with 9 bases between the two ends. Germline lookup yields CDR1 PRHDT and CDR2 FYEKMQ (reference sequence). CDR3 amino acids: CASSLLGAGNTIYF. The CDR3 coding sequence is TGTGCCAGCAGCTTACTGGGGGCCGGAAACACCATATATTTT.

The chain has TRBV18 and TRBJ1-1; 12 nucleotides match TRBD1. This CDR3 has 14 amino acids. From germline, CDR1 is KGHSH and CDR2 LQKENI. V trimming: 4 bases; J trimming: 5 bases; junction bases outside the gene matches: 2. The CDR3 region is CASSQGQGATEAFF. CDR3 coding DNA: TGTGCCAGCTCACAGGGACAGGGGGCGACTGAAGCTTTCTTT.